This T cell receptor beta chain is from a study of tumor-infiltrating lymphocytes in primary liver carcinoma listed by TCRdb under 2017. At the level of the whole study: Between late 2015 and early 2016, 4 or 5 patients in China with histopathologically diagnosed primary liver carcinoma had their tumors surgically resected. Hepatocellular carcinoma (four) or combined HCC and intrahepatic cholangiocarcinoma (one) was present in the five patients, who were three men and two women aged 30 to 69 years. Tumors of the five patients were stage T1-T3 N0M0 with maximum diameters of about 4.2 to 10 cm. Each sample produced roughly 3.5 to 8 million productive TCRbeta reads, and read depth showed no significant difference between tissue types. The study combined TCRbeta repertoire sequencing, expression microarrays and whole-exome sequencing across five regions of each liver tumor, with adjacent normal tissue and blood. A total of roughly 35 specimens from 5 patients underwent TCRbeta repertoire sequencing, comprising about 25 tumor regions, 5 adjacent noncancerous liver tissues and 5 peripheral blood samples. High reproducibility was observed for the technical replicate repertoires, with mean shared-clone rates around 0.9 and correlation coefficients above 0.98.

Using a constant-region primer and ProtoScript II reverse transcriptase, TCRbeta-specific cDNA was reverse-transcribed from 500 ng total RNA. The TCRbeta libraries were prepared through three rounds of nested multiplex PCR following a slightly modified ARM-PCR procedure. Each of the first two PCR rounds ran for approximately 10 cycles using multiplex TRBV1-TRBV30 forward primers together with a Cbeta reverse primer. Sample barcodes and Illumina adapters were attached in a final 25-cycle PCR using Deep VentR polymerase. Before sequencing, amplicons of 200-500 bp were purified from gel using a QIAquick gel extraction kit. TCRbeta amplicons were sequenced on an Illumina HiSeq 2500 with 250-bp paired-end reads. Turning to the authors' computational methods: Reads were quality-trimmed with Trimmomatic v0.33, and paired reads were merged with FLASH v1.2.11 to recover full CDR3 sequences. V, D and J germline segments were assigned to the rearranged TCRbeta sequences by MiGEC v1.2.1b. Clonotype statistics and Shannon-Wiener diversity indices were computed with VDJtools v1.0.0. Except for diversity analysis, only each sample's 250 most abundant clonotypes were used in subsequent analyses to reduce sampling bias. The public reads were reprocessed in TCRdb via fastp at Q25 and MiXCR, keeping in-frame beta chains. Rows with one shared CDR3 protein collapse into an entry with the most common genes and DNA. The V and J calls and clone size come from TCRdb's table, not from the authors' own analysis. In this sample the table shows some 190,000 distinct CDR3 sequences, around 60% of which occur a single time. The ten top clones hold around 74% of the sample.

Here is what the overall study found, with its caveats: The top 250 clones accounted for a significantly greater share of the repertoire in tumors than in blood (p = 0.039). Only 4 or 5 patients were included in the study, and the authors note that the findings should be validated in a larger study. Only the TCR beta chain was sequenced, so true repertoire diversity is likely underestimated because unpaired alpha chains were not captured. Comparison of CD4+ and CD8+ T cell repertoires was precluded by the use of bulk unsorted samples. Repertoire overlap was higher between tumor regions (mean about 36%) than tumor-adjacent (17%) or tumor-blood (roughly 14%) pairs, consistent with antigen-driven expansion.

TRIzol reagent was used to extract blood RNA from unsorted whole blood, while the DNeasy Blood & Tissue kit provided the germline DNA. Chronic HBV infection was present in the patients, and the patients were treatment-naive at sampling. Before surgery, roughly 4.2 milliliters of peripheral blood were drawn into K2EDTA tubes. In regard to this clonotype: No cognate antigen has been identified for it. Nothing much larger sits one base from this clone, and base qualities are not available.

According to the germline V gene (reference sequence), CDR1 reads SEHNR and CDR2 reads FQNEAQ. The CDR3 sequence holds 15 residues, the cysteine and phenylalanine included. The DNA shown is the 45-base CDR3, in frame from base 1. The TCR sequence derives from a man in his forties or fifties with primary liver carcinoma and hepatitis B virus infection. The sample consisted of peripheral blood. The chain uses TRBV7-9 and TRBJ2-1, with 7 central nucleotides matching TRBD2. The sequenced DNA is TGTGCGGGCAGCCCCAGTAGCGGGTCTCTCCATGAGCAGTTCTTC. This codes for CAGSPSSGSLHEQFF.